This is a list of T cell receptor beta chains from one sample in a study of siplizumab effects on memory and regulatory T cells. Profiling relied on immunoSEQ multiplex PCR, and the TCRdb table lists in-frame clones only, not all of them. The sample has about 72,000 clones; roughly nine tenths are singletons. The sequenced sample consisted of CD8+ T cells sorted from blood. The receptors shown here come from a human donor in good health. The CDR3 runs from the conserved cysteine through the conserved F or W. Not all rows give a size; the values are once, few, many and, for expanded clones, a class.

TRBV15	TRBJ2-7	.	CATSISSYEQYF
TRBV6-5	TRBJ2-7	.	CASSYSPTSSSYEQYF
TRBV5-1	TRBJ1-3	.	CASSPSIASGNTIYF
TRBV5-4	TRBJ2-1	.	CASSHPGGDEQFF
TRBV19	TRBJ2-7	once	CASSYGTTGTYEQYF
TRBV7-9	TRBJ2-7	.	CASSSLGNEQYF
TRBV6-5	TRBJ2-5	.	CASGGWETQYF
TRBV15	TRBJ2-2	.	CATSGGTGELFF
TRBV19	TRBJ2-7	.	CASSIASGTGTYEQYF
TRBV4-1	TRBJ1-2	few	CASSPVDKGASRYGYTF
TRBV27	TRBJ1-2	.	CASSLTGGTGGYTF
TRBV6-4	TRBJ1-6	.	CASSDRDNSPLHF
TRBV6-5	TRBJ1-5	.	CASGYNQPQHF
TRBV5-1	TRBJ2-7	.	CASSLNSYEQYF
TRBV7-9	TRBJ1-4	.	CASSTWTGLDEKLFF
TRBV27	TRBJ2-7	.	CASGSVYEQYF
TRBV5-4	TRBJ1-1	.	CASSLFPVNTEAFF
TRBV11-3	TRBJ2-1	.	CASSTGLAAYNEQFF
TRBV5-6	TRBJ1-2	.	CASSLRDDYGYTF
TRBV13	TRBJ1-1	.	CASSPSPGGLAEAFF
TRBV18	TRBJ2-7	.	CASSPPARESYEQYF
TRBV10-2	TRBJ2-1	.	CASRGQGAREQFF
TRBV7-2	TRBJ1-5	.	CASSLTTQPQHF
TRBV19	TRBJ1-1	once	CASEDRVNTEAFF
TRBV4-1	TRBJ2-7	.	CASSQSGEQYF
TRBV6-1	TRBJ1-6	.	CASRDRSSYNSPLHF
TRBV6-1	TRBJ2-7	.	CASSEGSSYEQYF